This passage covers 13 T cell receptor beta chains from one sample sequenced in a study of cytomegalovirus exposure and HLA in healthy donors. The PCR was carried out with 60 Vbeta primers and 13 Jbeta primers. Clones were sequenced by immunoSEQ multiplex PCR, and TCRdb holds only the in-frame ones, with some missing. The table shows 95,000 to 100,000 clones, with around 76% occurring only once. Sequenced: PBMCs. The source is a human donor in good health.

This chain's CDR3 is CASSLAGLGSYNSPLHF. DNA for the CDR3: TGTGCCAGCAGCTTGGCAGGGTTAGGCTCCTATAATTCACCCCTCCACTTT. The rearrangement joins TRBV5-5 to TRBJ1-6; perhaps TRBD1 as D (5 bases). The V gene's germline CDR1 is SGHKS and CDR2 YYEKEE (reference sequence). V was pared by 0 bases and J by 0 bases, with 10 bases between. This CDR3 is 17 amino acids long. The variable domain in full, with the rest retrieved from reference TRBV5-5 and TRBJ1-6, is DAGVTQSPTHLIKTRGQQVTLRCSPISGHKSVSWYQQVLGQGPQFIFQYYEKEERGRGNFPDRFSARQFPNYSSELNVNALLLGDSALYLCASSLAGLGSYNSPLHFGNGTRLTVT.

The rearrangement uses TRBV7-9 and TRBJ2-5; the D gene is possibly TRBD1 (6 bases). V lost 0 bases, J lost 11 bases, and 13 bases lay in between. The CDR3 sequence is 13 residues long. Germline V lookup: CDR1 SEHNR, CDR2 FQNEAQ (reference sequence). In DNA, the CDR3 is TGTGCCAGCAGCTTAGCAGGGGCAGGGGAGCAGTACTTC. Its protein product is CASSLAGAGEQYF.

The chain uses TRBV2 and TRBJ2-2; tentative D call: TRBD1 (6 bases). The V gene lost 7 bases and the J gene lost 7 bases, with 19 bases spanning the gap. Germline V CDR1 and CDR2: SNHLY, FYNNEI. The CDR3 totals 15 residues. Here the CDR3 reads CASKGNRDFIGELFF. CDR3 nucleotide sequence: TGTGCCAGCAAGGGGAACAGGGATTTTATCGGGGAGCTGTTTTTT.

This sequence joins TRBV18 and TRBJ2-7, with D possibly being TRBD1 (6 bases). The germline V and J ends were trimmed by 4 bases and 1 base, with 11 bases remaining between them. Germline V lookup: CDR1 KGHSH, CDR2 LQKENI. The CDR3 covers 14 residues. The CDR3 nucleotides read TGTGCCAGCTCACGTAAGGGGGAGTCCTACGAGCAGTACTTC. Protein: CASSRKGESYEQYF. The variable domain in full, completed from reference TRBV18 and TRBJ2-7, reads NAGVMQNPRHLVRRRGQEARLRCSPMKGHSHVYWYRQLPEEGLKFMVYLQKENIIDESGMPKERFSAEFPKEGPSILRIQQVVRGDSAAYFCASSRKGESYEQYFGPGTRLTVT.

V and J are TRBV5-1 and TRBJ2-1; D unclear. Per the germline V gene, CDR1 is SGHRS and CDR2 is YFSETQ. V was cut by 0 bases and J by 5 bases, with 9 bases left in between. The CDR3 runs to 14 residues. The CDR3 here is CASSLGQNHNEQFF. The CDR3 bases are TGCGCCAGCAGCTTGGGTCAGAACCACAATGAGCAGTTCTTC.

As to this clone: One end of the junction fails to match germline, which may point to a read error. The chain uses TRBV5-4 and TRBJ2-5; 8 nucleotides align to TRBD1. This CDR3 contains 15 residues. From germline, CDR1 is SGHNT and CDR2 YYREEE (reference sequence). This CDR3 is CASSQDRGGRETQYF. The CDR3 DNA is TGCGCCAGCAGCCAAGACAGGGGCGGACGGGAGACCCAGTACTTC.

Ten or more counts support this clone. The CDR3 loop is CASTRTGSGTEAFF. The CDR3 DNA sequence: TGTGCCAGCACCAGGACAGGGTCGGGTACTGAAGCTTTCTTT. This chain uses TRBV6-1 with TRBJ1-1, with 8 positions matching TRBD1. From germline, CDR1 is MNHNS and CDR2 SASEGT. The J segment lost 5 bases and the V segment lost 7 bases, leaving 9 bases of the junction unmatched. The CDR3 extends over 14 amino acids.

The J gene is TRBJ2-3, the V gene TRBV10-3; 9 positions match TRBD1. CDR1 is ENHRY and CDR2 is SYGVKD in the germline V gene. Unmatched junction bases numbered 5, after V lost 3 bases and J lost 4 bases. There are 15 residues in the CDR3. CDR3 nucleotide sequence: TGTGCCATCAGTGAATGGGACAGGGAGGCAGATACGCAGTATTTT. This encodes CAISEWDREADTQYF.

The chain carries TRBV18 and TRBJ2-7; 8 nucleotides match TRBD1. This CDR3 contains 14 residues. CDR1 is KGHSH, CDR2 LQKENI, per germline. V was pared by 3 bases and J by 5 bases, with 6 bases of the junction left unmatched. CDR3 sequence (DNA): TGTGCCAGCTCACCTGTTCAGGGGGCCGACGAGCAGTACTTC. This sequence encodes CASSPVQGADEQYF.

This clone has a single count. V gene TRBV2 combines with J gene TRBJ2-7; D perhaps matches TRBD2 (5 bases). Germline lookup yields CDR1 SNHLY and CDR2 FYNNEI. Trimming pared 7 bases from V and 2 bases from J, leaving 12 bases between. This CDR3 contains 13 residues. The CDR3 reads CASNKDGTYEQYF. The CDR3 DNA is TGTGCCAGCAATAAAGACGGGACCTACGAGCAGTACTTC.

The V and J genes are TRBV19 and TRBJ2-7, with 11 nucleotides matching TRBD1. Germline assignment: CDR1 LNHDA and CDR2 SQIVND (reference sequence). The CDR3 has 13 amino acids. Losses at the gene ends were 6 bases for V and 8 bases for J; bases not matched to a gene: 6. The CDR3 protein is CASSPGQGAKQYF. The CDR3 region has the DNA TGTGCCAGTAGCCCCGGACAGGGGGCGAAGCAGTACTTC.

The chain joins TRBV9 to TRBJ2-7; 7 bases match TRBD1. The CDR3 consists of 15 residues. J gave up 1 base and V 1 base, and 5 bases lay outside the gene matches. Germline lookup yields CDR1 SGDLS and CDR2 YYNGEE. The CDR3 DNA reads as TGTGCCAGCAGCGTAACAGGGGATCTTTCCTACGAGCAGTACTTC. It translates to CASSVTGDLSYEQYF.

The chain employs TRBV25-1 and TRBJ1-2; D is perhaps TRBD1 (6 bases). Trimming cost V 4 bases and J 4 bases, with 10 bases left between them. The CDR3 covers 13 residues. CDR1 and CDR2 (germline): MGHDK, SYGVNS. The CDR3 region is CASSGGGIYGYTF. DNA of the CDR3: TGTGCCAGCAGTGGGGGGGGCATCTATGGCTACACCTTC.